The 30 T cell receptor beta chains presented below share a single source sample, sequenced in a study of vaccination and CD4 T cells after COVID-19. The antigens these receptors bind are not known. Cultured CD4+ T cells had their DNA profiled by the Oncomine TCR Beta short-read assay. MiXCR, run by TCRdb on the PCR reads, gives a single entry per CDR3 protein. The sample records under 11,000 distinct CDR3 sequences, approximately 50% being singletons. The treatment is: approximately 10-day PBMC culture with coronavirus spike peptide pools or control peptides (ViraFEST assay). Specimen: CD4+ T cells from blood, cultured in vitro. These receptors were collected from a human donor who had recovered from COVID-19.

This clonotype was observed a few times. The chain links TRBV19 to TRBJ1-2; D remains unclear. Deletions cut 3 bases from V and 0 bases from J, with 11 bases between. Germline loops: CDR1 LNHDA, CDR2 SQIVND (reference sequence). The CDR3 extends over 15 amino acids. The CDR3 sequence: CASSIRPGANYGYTF. The CDR3 region has the DNA TGTGCCAGTAGTATTCGACCCGGAGCTAACTATGGCTACACCTTC.

This sequence joins TRBV10-3 and TRBJ2-7; TRBD1 agrees at 10 bases. This CDR3 has 15 amino acids. J gave up 3 bases and V 0 bases, and 2 bases lay outside the gene matches. CDR1 ENHRY and CDR2 SYGVKD come from the germline V gene. The CDR3 bases are TGTGCCATCAGTGAGTCGCGGACAGGGGGCTACGAGCAGTACTTC. As protein: CAISESRTGGYEQYF.

This clonotype was observed a few times. The chain links TRBV7-9 to TRBJ2-4, with 8 bases that match TRBD1. J gave up 0 bases and V 1 base, and 5 bases lay outside the gene matches. The germline gives CDR1 SEHNR, CDR2 FQNEAQ (reference sequence). The length of the CDR3 is 17 residues. CDR3 residues: CASSLGRDRLAKNIQYF. The CDR3 DNA sequence: TGTGCCAGCAGCTTAGGACGGGACAGGCTAGCCAAAAACATTCAGTACTTC. Based on the CDR3 plus reference TRBV7-9 and TRBJ2-4, the full variable domain is DTGVSQNPRHKITKRGQNVTFRCDPISEHNRLYWYRQTLGQGPEFLTYFQNEAQLEKSRLLSDRFSAERPKGSFSTLEIQRTEQGDSAMYLCASSLGRDRLAKNIQYFGAGTRLSVL.

A few counts support this clonotype. The chain couples TRBV28 to TRBJ1-3; D remains unclear. There are 15 residues in the CDR3. Germline V gene sequence: CDR1 MDHEN, CDR2 SYDVKM. The germline V and J ends were trimmed by 5 bases and 0 bases, with 11 bases remaining between them. The CDR3 spells CASSATRSSGNTIYF. CDR3 DNA: TGTGCCAGCAGTGCTACAAGGAGCTCTGGAAACACCATATATTTT.

The rearrangement links TRBV10-2 to TRBJ2-7, with 11 bases identical to TRBD2. The CDR3 consists of 13 residues. V lost 9 bases to trimming and J lost 2 bases; unmatched junction nucleotides: 3. Germline CDR1 is WSHSY and CDR2 is SAAADI. CDR3 sequence reads: CASIAGGTYEQYF. CDR3 nucleotides: TGCGCCAGTATAGCGGGAGGGACCTACGAGCAGTACTTC.

The V and J genes are TRBV7-2 and TRBJ2-2; D is possibly TRBD1 (6 bases). Trimming shortened V by 2 bases and J by 0 bases, and 10 bases separated the two germline ends. Germline values: CDR1 SGHTA, CDR2 FQGNSA. This CDR3 region has 16 residues. CDR3 in DNA: TGTGCCAGCAGCTTACAGTCAGGGGCGAACACCGGGGAGCTGTTTTTT. It translates to CASSLQSGANTGELFF.

CDR3 nucleotides: TGTGCCAGCACTCCACGAGGAAATTCACCCCTCCACTTT. Translated: CASTPRGNSPLHF. V and J are TRBV28 and TRBJ1-6; D call uncertain. There are 13 residues in the CDR3. With 7 bases removed from V and 7 bases from J, the gap between germline ends came to 11 bases. In germline, CDR1 is MDHEN, CDR2 SYDVKM.

The J gene is TRBJ1-6, the V gene TRBV6-1, with D unresolved. V lost 5 bases, J lost 0 bases, and 23 bases lay in between. The germline V gene encodes CDR1 MNHNS and CDR2 SASEGT. This CDR3 comprises 20 residues. The DNA of the CDR3 is TGTGCCAGCAGTCCTATCGTCCAAAGGCAGGCCTACTCCTATAATTCACCCCTCCACTTT. Protein product: CASSPIVQRQAYSYNSPLHF.

Points on this clonotype: The junction and the germline gene differ at one end; a read error may be behind it. The chain couples TRBV7-2 to TRBJ1-5; D possibly corresponds to TRBD1 (5 bases). The CDR3 has 15 amino acids. Per germline, CDR1 SGHTA and CDR2 FQGNSA. In DNA, the CDR3 is TGTGCCAGCAGCGGGGGGGTGGGGTTCCATCAGCCCCGGCATTTT. Translation: CASSGGVGFHQPRHF.

V gene TRBV2 combines with J gene TRBJ2-3; D may be TRBD2 (6 bases). V was cut by 3 bases and J by 3 bases, with 13 bases left in between. The CDR3 runs to 15 residues. The germline V gene encodes CDR1 SNHLY and CDR2 FYNNEI. CDR3 DNA: TGTGCCAGCAGTGAGGGGGGTTCTGGGACAGATACGCAGTATTTT. It translates to CASSEGGSGTDTQYF.

V gene TRBV20-1 combines with J gene TRBJ1-2; the match to TRBD1 covers 9 bases. This CDR3 region has 13 residues. J was trimmed by 8 bases and V by 5 bases; bases with no gene match: 9. CDR1 DFQATT and CDR2 SNEGSKA come from the germline V gene (reference sequence). The DNA for the CDR3 is TGCAGTGCTGAAGACAGGGGGGTTAACGGCTACACCTTC. Its translation is CSAEDRGVNGYTF.

This clonotype was detected a few times. V usage is TRBV20-1 and J usage is TRBJ1-5; 12 positions match TRBD1. Germline V gives CDR1 DFQATT, CDR2 SNEGSKA (reference sequence). Trimming cost V 0 bases and J 6 bases; bases outside gene matches: 12. The length of the CDR3 is 18 residues. Here the CDR3 DNA reads TGCAGTGCTAGAGATCTAGGGACAGGGGGCTTAGGGTTTCAGCCCCAGCATTTT. This gives the protein CSARDLGTGGLGFQPQHF.

In this sample, this clonotype turned up once. The chain is built from TRBV12-3 or TRBV12-4 and TRBJ2-1, with D possibly TRBD1 on 6 matching bases. V shed 6 bases and J shed 0 bases, with 9 bases lying between them. There are 14 residues in the CDR3. The CDR3 DNA follows: TGTGCCAGCAGATGGGACACCTCCTACAATGAGCAGTTCTTC. Translated: CASRWDTSYNEQFF.

This clonotype was counted only a few times. V usage is TRBV20-1 and J usage is TRBJ2-5; D possibly corresponds to TRBD2 (5 bases). Trimming shortened V by 4 bases and J by 1 base, and 10 bases separated the two germline ends. The CDR3 contains 13 residues. The V gene's germline CDR1 is DFQATT and CDR2 SNEGSKA (reference sequence). CDR3 residues: CSANGGSQETQYF. CDR3 coding DNA: TGCAGTGCTAACGGAGGTTCCCAAGAGACCCAGTACTTC.

Details on this clonotype: The conserved phenylalanine or tryptophan normally closing the CDR3 is absent here, so this likely arose from a read error. This chain connects TRBV28 to TRBJ2-3; weak D call: TRBD2 (5 bases). This CDR3 is 15 amino acids long. Trimming shortened V by 5 bases and J by 6 bases, and 18 bases separated the two germline ends. Germline V gene lookup returns CDR1 MDHEN and CDR2 SYDVKM. Written as DNA, the CDR3 is TGTGCCAGCAGTCCCCGAGGCGGGCCGAAGGATACGCAGTATCTT. Amino acid sequence: CASSPRGGPKDTQYL.

Only a few counts were recorded for this clonotype. CDR3 DNA sequence: TGCAGTGCCAGAAGGGACAGAACCTCCTACGGCGGGGAGCTGTTTTTT. Protein product: CSARRDRTSYGGELFF. The chain joins TRBV20-1 to TRBJ2-2, with TRBD1 identical over 7 bases. The CDR3 loop spans 16 amino acids. Germline loops: CDR1 DFQATT, CDR2 SNEGSKA (reference sequence). The junction had 17 bases not matched to a gene; V was cut back by 6 bases and J by 7 bases.

This chain uses TRBV7-2 with TRBJ2-1, with 11 bases fitting TRBD2. In germline, CDR1 is SGHTA, CDR2 FQGNSA. This CDR3 comprises 14 residues. V lost 7 bases to trimming and J lost 6 bases; unmatched junction nucleotides: 5. The CDR3 is CASTRLAGPNEQFF. The DNA of the CDR3 is TGTGCCAGCACCAGACTAGCGGGACCCAATGAGCAGTTCTTC. The variable domain in full, with the rest retrieved from reference TRBV7-2 and TRBJ2-1, is GAGVSQSPSNKVTEKGKDVELRCDPISGHTALYWYRQSLGQGLEFLIYFQGNSAPDKSGLPSDRFSAERTGGSVSTLTIQRTQQEDSAVYLCASTRLAGPNEQFFGPGTRLTVL.

This sequence joins TRBV7-9 and TRBJ2-3; TRBD1 matches 7 bases. The ends lost 5 bases at V and 1 base at J; junction bases unmatched: 9. The CDR3 is 16 amino acids. Germline V gene sequence: CDR1 SEHNR, CDR2 FQNEAQ (reference sequence). DNA of the CDR3: TGTGCCAGCAGCGCCAGGTCGGGGACAGGCACAGATACGCAGTATTTT. Its translation is CASSARSGTGTDTQYF.

The chain carries TRBV21-1 and TRBJ2-3; the table's D call, TRBD1, was not checked against the DNA. TRBV21-1 is a pseudogene. The CDR3 runs to 20 residues. CDR3 coding DNA: TGTGCCAGCAGCAAAGCCGGACTAGCGGGGGCGCCCCCATGCACAGATACGCAGTATTTT. Protein sequence: CASSKAGLAGAPPCTDTQYF.

The chain uses TRBV19 and TRBJ2-3, with a weak D call TRBD1 (6 bases). Germline V gene sequence: CDR1 LNHDA, CDR2 SQIVND (reference sequence). V was clipped by 2 bases and J by 4 bases, with 19 bases between them. The CDR3 totals 17 residues. CDR3 nucleotide sequence: TGTGCCAGTAGTATAAGAAGGGGGACCTTTTCTCCAGATACGCAGTATTTT. As protein: CASSIRRGTFSPDTQYF.

Judged by abundance, this clonotype is large. This sequence joins TRBV6-2 or TRBV6-3 and TRBJ2-3; D is uncertain. The CDR3 spans 13 residues. Germline assignment: CDR1 MNHEY and CDR2 SVGEGT. Trimming left V 7 bases short and J 2 bases short, with 10 bases between. CDR3 protein: CASKVIPTDTQYF. Written as DNA, the CDR3 is TGTGCCAGCAAGGTAATCCCCACAGATACGCAGTATTTT.

This chain joins TRBV10-2 and TRBJ2-3, with 8 bases matching TRBD2. The V and J ends lost 1 base and 6 bases, in that order; junction bases with no gene match: 6. The V gene's germline CDR1 is WSHSY and CDR2 SAAADI. The CDR3 is 15 residues long. CDR3 DNA sequence: TGCGCCAGCAGTGAGTTAGGGACTAGTAGGGATACGCAGTATTTT. Protein: CASSELGTSRDTQYF.

The V gene is TRBV5-1, the J gene TRBJ2-2, with TRBD1 as a possible D gene (5 bases). CDR1 and CDR2 from the germline V gene are SGHRS and YFSETQ. This CDR3 is 16 amino acids long. Trimming left V 5 bases short and J 0 bases short, with 14 bases between. This CDR3 reads CASSKGRNANTGELFF. The DNA of the CDR3 is TGCGCCAGCAGTAAGGGGCGCAACGCGAACACCGGGGAGCTGTTTTTT. The complete variable domain, with remaining parts taken from reference TRBV5-1 and TRBJ2-2, reads KAGVTQTPRYLIKTRGQQVTLSCSPISGHRSVSWYQQTPGQGLQFLFEYFSETQRNKGNFPGRFSGRQFSNSRSEMNVSTLELGDSALYLCASSKGRNANTGELFFGEGSRLTVL.

This clonotype showed up just a few times. The V and J genes are TRBV2 and TRBJ1-2, with D hard to call. The V gene's germline CDR1 is SNHLY and CDR2 FYNNEI. This CDR3 has 12 amino acids. Trimming took off 7 bases at V and 8 bases at J, with 14 bases between the two ends. CDR3 amino acids: CASNVGMGGYTF. The CDR3 DNA reads TGTGCCAGCAACGTTGGGATGGGGGGCTACACCTTC.

The V gene is TRBV5-1, the J gene TRBJ1-2; D gene unclear. From germline, CDR1 is SGHRS and CDR2 YFSETQ. This CDR3 comprises 13 residues. Trimming stripped 3 bases from V and 8 bases from J, with 14 bases between. Written as DNA, the CDR3 is TGCGCCAGCAGCTACGACCCCGTTGGAGGCTACACCTTC. It specifies CASSYDPVGGYTF.

J is TRBJ2-1 and V is TRBV6-2 or TRBV6-3, with D possibly TRBD2 on 6 matching bases. V lost 2 bases to trimming and J lost 5 bases, with 19 bases between them. The CDR3 is 17 residues long. Germline CDR1 reads MNHEY; CDR2 reads SVGEGT. This CDR3 is CASSYPLGVAENNEQFF. Written as DNA, the CDR3 is TGTGCCAGCAGTTACCCCCTGGGGGTAGCGGAGAACAATGAGCAGTTCTTC.

This chain uses TRBV7-9 with TRBJ2-5, with TRBD2 matching 8 bases. CDR1 SEHNR and CDR2 FQNEAQ come from the germline V gene (reference sequence). After removal of 4 bases from V and 5 bases from J, the junction contained 3 bases not matched to a gene. The CDR3 loop spans 13 amino acids. The CDR3 is CASSYSGTETQYF. The CDR3 DNA reads TGTGCCAGCAGCTATAGCGGGACGGAGACCCAGTACTTC.

V is TRBV7-2 and J is TRBJ2-6; D uncertain. Looked up from germline, CDR1 is SGHTA and CDR2 is FQGNSA. The CDR3 has 14 residues. V shed 1 base and J shed 12 bases, with 13 bases lying between them. This chain's CDR3 is CASSLGGTPVVLTF. The DNA for the CDR3 is TGTGCCAGCAGCTTAGGCGGCACTCCGGTCGTCCTGACTTTC.

This clonotype counts as medium-sized. The chain is built from TRBV7-8 and TRBJ1-2, with 7 positions matching TRBD1. This CDR3 has 16 amino acids. Germline V CDR1 and CDR2: SGHVS, FQNEAQ. Trimming removed 4 bases from V and 4 bases from J; junction bases left unmatched: 12. CDR3 region: CASSSRDSFNSYGYTF. The CDR3 nucleotides are TGTGCCAGCAGCTCCCGGGACAGCTTCAACTCCTATGGCTACACCTTC.

The chain links TRBV6-5 to TRBJ2-2; D tentatively reads TRBD1 or TRBD2 (5 bases each). Trimming pared 2 bases from V and 1 base from J, leaving 11 bases between. CDR3 length: 16 residues. Germline V gene sequence: CDR1 MNHEY, CDR2 SVGAGI. DNA of the CDR3: TGTGCCAGCAGTTACCGGGGCACCATGAACACCGGGGAGCTGTTTTTT. It specifies CASSYRGTMNTGELFF.